This TCR beta chain was sequenced for a study of cytomegalovirus exposure and HLA in healthy donors. Findings and caveats of the study: The study designated fewer than 200 TCR beta chains cytomegalovirus-associated.

The data were produced by immunoSEQ multiplex PCR, yet TCRdb's version contains in-frame clones alone and is incomplete. The table records hundreds of thousands of clones, 65% to 85% of them present only once. This clone has just one count. The target antigen is unknown. These donors were members of the 120-subject validation cohort, a group separate from the approximately 670-subject first cohort. The germline gives CDR1 MGHDK, CDR2 SYGVNS. The CDR3 loop spans 14 amino acids. V lost 5 bases and J lost 6, with 17 bases in between. Sequenced: PBMCs. The rearrangement joins TRBV25-1 to TRBJ2-7, with D possibly called TRBD1 or TRBD2 (5 bases each). The sequence was collected from a woman in her thirties in good health and CMV-seropositive. This CDR3 is CASSPPNSGSEQYF. The CDR3 bases are TGTGCCAGCAGTCCACCAAACTCAGGGAGCGAGCAGTACTTC.